This T cell receptor beta chain was recovered during a study of blood T cell repertoires in COVID-19. Measured with immunoSEQ multiplex PCR; TCRdb has only the in-frame clones, and not every one. Of approximately 220,000 clones detected, around 85% appear once; the ten largest clones hold 2% to 2.5%. V lost 7 bases and J lost 4, with 19 bases in between. The CDR3 has 15 amino acids. Germline CDR1 SGHTA, CDR2 FQGNSA. The V and J genes are TRBV7-2 and TRBJ2-5, with TRBD1 as a possible D gene (6 bases). The sample was peripheral blood. The sequence was obtained from a woman aged 50 to 60 with acute or convalescent COVID-19. As DNA, the CDR3 is TGTGCCAGCAACCCCCAATGGGGGCGCGGAGAGACCCAGTACTTC. Its translation: CASNPQWGRGETQYF.